This T cell receptor beta chain was retrieved from a study of blood T cell repertoires in COVID-19. The CDR3 contains 16 residues. The V segment lost 6 bases and the J segment 0 bases; nucleotides outside the gene matches: 6. Germline CDR1 is MNHEY and CDR2 is SMNVEV (reference sequence). Using immunoSEQ multiplex PCR, the repertoire was profiled, and TCRdb retains in-frame clones only, with some absent. The sample lists around 330,000 clones, about nine tenths seen once, with about 8.9% in the top ten. What was sequenced was PBMCs or T cells enriched from blood (not recorded which). The V and J genes are TRBV27 and TRBJ1-1, with 11 bases matching TRBD1. The TCR sequence derives from a woman between 18 and 30 years old who had recovered from COVID-19. The CDR3 region has the DNA TGTGCCAGCAGGCCATGGGACAGGGGGATGAACACTGAAGCTTTCTTT. It is translated as CASRPWDRGMNTEAFF.